The clone carrying this T cell receptor beta chain has a count of ten or more. Antigen specificity is unknown. These data belong to a study of T-cell memory formation after mild COVID-19. TCR alpha and TCR beta cDNA libraries with sample barcodes and UMIs came from 5'RACE using constant-segment primers. One entry per CDR3 protein, called by TCRdb with MiXCR from the 5' RACE reads. The profile shows around 27,000 distinct CDR3 sequences, around 7% of them singletons. Study-wide findings and caveats: Most CD4+ clones that shrank were in CM and EM, while CD8+ ones turned up in EMRA.

The CDR3 covers 19 residues. V lost 8 bases to trimming and J lost 0 bases, with 29 bases between them. The clonotype comes from an adult woman who had mild COVID-19 (a few samples of this study predate the infection). Cell type and time point are not known. This chain connects TRBV23-1 to TRBJ2-7; D may match TRBD1 or TRBD2 (5 bases each). TRBV23-1 is an ORF, with its function uncertain. Sequencing input: PBMCs or a T cell subset sorted from them (not recorded which). CDR3 sequence (DNA): TGCGCCAGCGTGCTTTCGGCGGCAGGGAGCCTCCTAAGCTCCTACGAGCAGTACTTC. Protein product: CASVLSAAGSLLSSYEQYF.